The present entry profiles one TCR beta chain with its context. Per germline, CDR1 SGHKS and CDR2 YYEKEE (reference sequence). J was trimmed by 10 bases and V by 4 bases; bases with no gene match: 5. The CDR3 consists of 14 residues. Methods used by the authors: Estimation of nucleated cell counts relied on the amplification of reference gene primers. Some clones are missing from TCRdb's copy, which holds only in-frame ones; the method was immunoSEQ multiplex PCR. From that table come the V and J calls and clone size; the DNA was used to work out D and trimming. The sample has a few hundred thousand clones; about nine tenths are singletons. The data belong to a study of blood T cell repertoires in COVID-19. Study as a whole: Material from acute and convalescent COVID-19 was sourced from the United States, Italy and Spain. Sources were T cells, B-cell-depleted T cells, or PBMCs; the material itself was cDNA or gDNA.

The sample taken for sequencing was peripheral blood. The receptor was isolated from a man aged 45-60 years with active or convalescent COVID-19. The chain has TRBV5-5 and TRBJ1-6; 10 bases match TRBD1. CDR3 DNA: TGTGCCAGCAGCCGGGACAGGGGAAACTCACCCCTCCACTTT. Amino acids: CASSRDRGNSPLHF.